Listed below are T cell receptor beta chains from one sample, sequenced in a study of T-cell reconstitution after alpha-beta-depleted transplantation in children. Each CDR3 protein gets one entry after TCRdb re-called the PCR reads with MiXCR. The sample lists over 400,000 distinct CDR3 sequences; around 13% were seen once. The sample consisted of PBMCs from the stem cell graft donor, taken from the stem cell graft. All receptors come from a human donor who donated a stem cell graft to a child with combined immunodeficiency. Both conserved end residues are part of each CDR3. D genes are given only for firm matches. Clone size appears in some rows only: once, few, many, or a class for an expanded clone.

size,J,D,V,CDR3,DNA
many,TRBJ2-1,.,TRBV6-2/TRBV6-3,CASSYGIYNEQFF,TGTGCCAGCAGTTACGGGATCTACAATGAGCAGTTCTTC
few,TRBJ1-5,.,TRBV5-5,CASSVTGFSNQPQHF,TGTGCCAGCAGCGTAACAGGATTCAGCAATCAGCCCCAGCATTTT
few,TRBJ2-5,.,TRBV5-6,CASSLGRFGTQYF,TGTGCCAGCAGCTTGGGCAGGTTCGGGACCCAGTACTTC
few,TRBJ2-7,TRBD1,TRBV7-9,CASSSTGTGEREQYF,TGTGCCAGCAGCTCTACCGGGACAGGGGAACGCGAGCAGTACTTC
.,TRBJ1-4,.,TRBV15,CATSRDGAAEGGTEKLFF,TGTGCCACCAGCAGAGATGGAGCAGCGGAGGGAGGTACTGAAAAACTGTTTTTT
few,TRBJ2-5,.,TRBV12-3/TRBV12-4,CASSETDNQETQYF,TGTGCCAGCAGTGAGACAGACAACCAAGAGACCCAGTACTTC
.,TRBJ1-6,.,TRBV6-5,CASTRGGTPLHF,TGTGCCAGCACAAGGGGAGGGACACCCCTCCACTTT
few,TRBJ2-7,TRBD2,TRBV12-3/TRBV12-4,CASSFETSLGRSYEQYF,TGTGCCAGCAGTTTCGAGACCTCTCTCGGGAGGAGCTACGAGCAGTACTTC
few,TRBJ2-2,.,TRBV3-1,CASSPETNTGELFF,TGTGCCAGCAGCCCCGAGACGAACACCGGGGAGCTGTTTTTT
many,TRBJ1-1,TRBD1,TRBV20-1,CSARTTGGDTEAFF,TGCAGTGCTAGGACTACAGGGGGAGATACTGAAGCTTTCTTT
few,TRBJ2-7,.,TRBV12-3/TRBV12-4,CASSLSRVVEQYF,TGTGCCAGCAGTTTATCCAGGGTTGTCGAGCAGTACTTC
.,TRBJ2-7,TRBD1,TRBV5-1,CASRSTYRGSYEQYF,TGCGCCAGCAGAAGTACATACAGGGGCTCCTACGAGCAGTACTTC
.,TRBJ1-3,.,TRBV27,CASSSAAQRGGNTIYF,TGTGCCAGCAGTTCGGCGGCTCAACGGGGTGGAAACACCATATATTTT
few,TRBJ2-5,.,TRBV5-1,CASSSFPARTGRETQYF,TGCGCCAGCAGCTCTTTCCCTGCCAGGACCGGTCGAGAGACCCAGTACTTC
many,TRBJ2-1,TRBD1,TRBV12-3/TRBV12-4,CASSLLTGVHEQFF,TGTGCCAGCAGTTTGCTGACAGGGGTCCATGAGCAGTTCTTC
many,TRBJ2-2,TRBD2,TRBV7-2,CASSFKRAGGLNTGELFF,TGTGCCAGCAGCTTTAAAAGAGCGGGGGGTCTGAACACCGGGGAGCTGTTTTTT
few,TRBJ2-1,.,TRBV6-1,CASSERSGVEQFF,TGTGCCAGCAGCGAGAGGTCGGGGGTTGAGCAGTTCTTC
.,TRBJ1-1,.,TRBV12-3/TRBV12-4,CASSLDKGGPGTEAFF,TGTGCCAGCAGTTTAGATAAGGGGGGGCCAGGGACTGAAGCTTTCTTT
few,TRBJ2-1,TRBD2,TRBV6-4,CASSSSGNSYNEQFF,TGTGCCAGCAGTTCTAGCGGGAACTCCTACAATGAGCAGTTCTTC
few,TRBJ2-7,TRBD1,TRBV9,CASSPGQGKPYEQYF,TGTGCCAGCAGCCCGGGACAGGGGAAGCCCTACGAGCAGTACTTC
.,TRBJ2-1,TRBD2,TRBV6-2/TRBV6-3,CASSSTGRGGDYNEQFF,TGTGCCAGCAGTTCTACGGGGCGGGGGGGAGATTACAATGAGCAGTTCTTC
.,TRBJ1-2,.,TRBV5-1,CASSPTREGQWGYTF,TGCGCCAGCAGCCCGACGAGGGAGGGGCAGTGGGGCTACACCTTC
few,TRBJ2-3,.,TRBV6-5,CASSYSTGIETDTQYF,TGTGCCAGCAGTTACTCCACCGGGATAGAGACAGATACGCAGTATTTT
many,TRBJ2-3,.,TRBV5-1,CASSGDGRTDTQYF,TGCGCCAGCAGCGGGGACGGGCGCACAGATACGCAGTATTTT